The 13 T cell receptor beta chains below all came from one sample that was sequenced in a study of blood T cell repertoires in COVID-19. Produced via immunoSEQ multiplex PCR; TCRdb's table is partial and in-frame only. Of about 52,000 clones in the sample, approximately 83% were seen once. The sequenced sample consisted of peripheral blood. The source of these receptors is a man between 65 and 85 years old with active COVID-19.

The gene calls are TRBV4-1 and TRBJ1-3; D may be TRBD1 (5 bases). The germline CDR1 and CDR2 sequences are MGHRA and YSYEKL. Trimming pared 5 bases from V and 4 bases from J, leaving 15 bases between. This CDR3 comprises 15 residues. The CDR3, as DNA: TGCGCCAGCAGCTCAACAGGTGTTTTGGGAAACACCATATATTTT. It codes for CASSSTGVLGNTIYF.

The chain links TRBV19 to TRBJ2-5; possible D gene TRBD2, 5 bases. CDR1 is LNHDA, CDR2 SQIVND, per germline (reference sequence). The germline V and J ends were trimmed by 4 bases and 5 bases, with 17 bases remaining between them. The CDR3 contains 15 residues. The CDR3 DNA reads TGTGCCAGTAGTAAGGCCCCATTACCGGGGGAGACCCAGTACTTC. Protein product: CASSKAPLPGETQYF.

A remark on this clone: Lacking the conserved final phenylalanine or tryptophan, this CDR3 likely reflects a read error. Because the CDR3's place on the DNA is in doubt, the DNA is left out and the CDR3 is given as listed by TCRdb. This chain links TRBV11-3 with TRBJ2-4; TRBD1 is taken as the D call from the table, unchecked against the DNA. Germline loops: CDR1 SGHNT, CDR2 YENEEA. The CDR3 is 13 residues long, ends included. This CDR3 reads CASSPHNRGPYLA.

V usage is TRBV28 and J usage is TRBJ2-7; 10 nucleotides align to TRBD2. Trimming removed 4 bases from V and 4 bases from J; junction bases left unmatched: 13. Germline-derived CDR1 and CDR2 are MDHEN and SYDVKM. The CDR3 length is 17 residues. CDR3 loop: CASSSLAGAPILYEQYF. The CDR3 DNA reads TGTGCCAGCAGTTCCCTAGCGGGGGCCCCGATCCTATACGAGCAGTACTTC.

This clone was counted between two and nine times. The J gene is TRBJ2-2, the V gene TRBV9; perhaps TRBD2 as D (5 bases). Trimming stripped 2 bases from V and 6 bases from J, with 8 bases between. CDR3 length equals 13 residues. The germline V gene encodes CDR1 SGDLS and CDR2 YYNGEE. The CDR3 region is CASSVISAGELFF. The CDR3 DNA reads TGTGCCAGCAGCGTGATTAGCGCCGGGGAGCTGTTTTTT.

The chain couples TRBV20-1 to TRBJ2-6, with a tentative D call TRBD1 (5 bases). CDR1 is DFQATT and CDR2 is SNEGSKA in the germline V gene (reference sequence). The CDR3 contains 11 residues. V was cut by 6 bases and J by 7 bases, with 7 bases left in between. CDR3 coding DNA: TGCAGTGCGACAGCCGCCAACGTCCTGACTTTC. It specifies CSATAANVLTF.

The rearrangement links TRBV6-5 to TRBJ2-5; TRBD2 matches at 8 bases. Germline V gives CDR1 MNHEY, CDR2 SVGAGI. This CDR3 contains 15 residues. The V and J ends lost 6 bases and 1 base, in that order; junction bases with no gene match: 7. CDR3 loop: CASRLVAGTQETQYF. The DNA for the CDR3 is TGTGCCAGCAGGTTGGTAGCGGGGACCCAAGAGACCCAGTACTTC.

The chain recombines TRBV6-5 with TRBJ2-2, with 9 positions matching TRBD2. CDR1 and CDR2 from the germline V gene are MNHEY and SVGAGI. This CDR3 contains 15 residues. V was clipped by 6 bases and J by 2 bases; unmatched bases: 4. The CDR3 region is CASSSAGGNTGELFF. As DNA, the CDR3 is TGTGCCAGCAGCTCAGCGGGGGGAAACACCGGGGAGCTGTTTTTT.

J is TRBJ1-5 and V is TRBV6-2 or TRBV6-3; TRBD1 might be the D (5 bases). The CDR3 has 17 amino acids. V was pared by 3 bases and J by 1 base, with 16 bases between. Per germline, CDR1 MNHEY and CDR2 SVGEGT. The CDR3 DNA reads as TGTGCCAGCAGTTATCCACGGGGGAGTTGGAGCAATCAGCCCCAGCATTTT. Its translation is CASSYPRGSWSNQPQHF.

V is TRBV19 and J is TRBJ1-2; the match to TRBD1 covers 8 bases. With V trimmed by 6 bases and J by 0 bases, 12 bases remained unmatched. CDR1 is LNHDA, CDR2 SQIVND, per germline (reference sequence). This CDR3 is built from 17 residues. In nucleotides, the CDR3 is TGTGCCAGTAGCCCGCCCCGACAGGGGCTAGCTAACTATGGCTACACCTTC. It codes for CASSPPRQGLANYGYTF.

The rearrangement uses TRBV15 and TRBJ1-5, with D perhaps TRBD1 (6 bases). CDR1 is LNHNV, CDR2 YYDKDF, per germline (reference sequence). The CDR3 is 17 amino acids. V was shortened by 0 bases and J by 1 base, with 13 bases between the two germline ends. The CDR3 loop reads CATSRDLGAWSNQPQHF. DNA for the CDR3: TGTGCCACCAGCAGAGACTTGGGGGCATGGAGCAATCAGCCCCAGCATTTT.

This clone was counted a few times. One end of the junction does not line up with germline, which may come from a read error. This chain links TRBV3-1 (or the pseudogene TRBV3-2) with TRBJ1-6; D not certain. Germline-derived CDR1 and CDR2 are LGHDT and YNNKEL (reference sequence). The CDR3 covers 14 residues. The CDR3 loop is CASSQGQVPSPLHF. The CDR3 DNA follows: TGTGCCAGCAGTCAAGGGCAGGTACCTTCACCCCTCCACTTT.

Here the CDR3 DNA reads TGTGCCAGCAGCCCCGGGGGGGCGCGGGGCTACACCTTC. As protein: CASSPGGARGYTF. V is TRBV5-4 and J is TRBJ1-2, with D possibly TRBD1 on 6 matching bases. Per germline, CDR1 SGHNT and CDR2 YYREEE (reference sequence). V lost 4 bases and J 8 bases, leaving 15 bases between the germline ends. The CDR3 is 13 residues long. Looking up the rest from reference TRBV5-4 and TRBJ1-2 gives the full variable domain: ETGVTQSPTHLIKTRGQQVTLRCSSQSGHNTVSWYQQALGQGPQFIFQYYREEENGRGNFPPRFSGLQFPNYSSELNVNALELDDSALYLCASSPGGARGYTFGSGTRLTVV.